This TCR beta chain is drawn from a study of blood T cell repertoires in COVID-19. This clone was counted a few times. Method: immunoSEQ multiplex PCR; TCRdb's copy keeps in-frame clones and lacks some. The table shows 75,000 to 100,000 clones, with about 75% occurring only once. V lost 4 bases and J lost 2, with 14 bases in between. Germline V lookup: CDR1 MNHNS, CDR2 SASEGT. CDR3 size: 15 residues. Sequencing was done on a sample of peripheral blood. The chain combines TRBV6-1 with TRBJ1-1, with D perhaps TRBD1 (6 bases). This receptor was obtained from a woman of 80 years or more with acute or convalescent COVID-19. CDR3 region: CASSVAGEGNTEAFF. The CDR3 nucleotides read TGTGCCAGCAGTGTAGCAGGGGAAGGAAACACTGAAGCTTTCTTT.